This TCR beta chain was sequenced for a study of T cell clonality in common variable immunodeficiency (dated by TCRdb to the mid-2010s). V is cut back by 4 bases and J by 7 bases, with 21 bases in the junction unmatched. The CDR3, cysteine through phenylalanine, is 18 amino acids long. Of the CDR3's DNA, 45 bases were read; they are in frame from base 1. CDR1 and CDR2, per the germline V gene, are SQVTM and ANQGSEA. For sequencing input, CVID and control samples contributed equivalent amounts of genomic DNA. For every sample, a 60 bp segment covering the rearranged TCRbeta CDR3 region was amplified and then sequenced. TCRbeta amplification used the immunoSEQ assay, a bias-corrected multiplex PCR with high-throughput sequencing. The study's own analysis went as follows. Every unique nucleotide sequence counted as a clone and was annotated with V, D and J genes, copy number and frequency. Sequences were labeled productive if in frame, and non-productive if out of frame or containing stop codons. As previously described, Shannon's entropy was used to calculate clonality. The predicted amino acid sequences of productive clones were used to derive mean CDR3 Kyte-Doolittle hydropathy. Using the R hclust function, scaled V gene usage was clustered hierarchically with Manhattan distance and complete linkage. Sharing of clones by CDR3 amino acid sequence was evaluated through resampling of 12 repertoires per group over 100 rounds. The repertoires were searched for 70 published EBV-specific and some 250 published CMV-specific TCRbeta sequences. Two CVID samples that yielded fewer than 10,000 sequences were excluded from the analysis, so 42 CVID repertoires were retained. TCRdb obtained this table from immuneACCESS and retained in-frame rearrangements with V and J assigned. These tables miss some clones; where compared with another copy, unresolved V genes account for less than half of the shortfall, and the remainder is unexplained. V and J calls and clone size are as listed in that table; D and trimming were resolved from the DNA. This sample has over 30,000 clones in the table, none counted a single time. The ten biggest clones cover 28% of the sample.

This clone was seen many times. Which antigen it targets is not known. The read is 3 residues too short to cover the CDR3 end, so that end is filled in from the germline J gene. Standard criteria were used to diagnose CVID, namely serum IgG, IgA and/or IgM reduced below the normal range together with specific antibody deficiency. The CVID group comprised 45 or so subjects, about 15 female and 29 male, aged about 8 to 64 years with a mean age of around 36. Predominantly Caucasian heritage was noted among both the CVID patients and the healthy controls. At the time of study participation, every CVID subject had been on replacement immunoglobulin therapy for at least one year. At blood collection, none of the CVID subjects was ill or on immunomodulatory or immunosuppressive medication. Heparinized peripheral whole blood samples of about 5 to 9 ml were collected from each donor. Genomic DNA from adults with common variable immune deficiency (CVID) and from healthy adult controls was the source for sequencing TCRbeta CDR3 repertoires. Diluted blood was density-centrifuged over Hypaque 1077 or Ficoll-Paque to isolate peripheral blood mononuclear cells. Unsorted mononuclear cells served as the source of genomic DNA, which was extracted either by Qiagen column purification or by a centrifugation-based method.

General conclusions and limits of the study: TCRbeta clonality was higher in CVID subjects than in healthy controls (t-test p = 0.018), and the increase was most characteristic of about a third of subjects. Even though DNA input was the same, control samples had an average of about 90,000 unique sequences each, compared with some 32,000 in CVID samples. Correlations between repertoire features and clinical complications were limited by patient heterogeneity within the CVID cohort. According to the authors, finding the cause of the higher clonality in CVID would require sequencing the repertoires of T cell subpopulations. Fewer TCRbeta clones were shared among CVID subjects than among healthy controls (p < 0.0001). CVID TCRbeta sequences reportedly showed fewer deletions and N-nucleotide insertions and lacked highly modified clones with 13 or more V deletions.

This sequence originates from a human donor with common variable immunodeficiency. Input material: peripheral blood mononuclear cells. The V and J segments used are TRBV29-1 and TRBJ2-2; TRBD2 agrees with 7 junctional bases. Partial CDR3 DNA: TGCAGCGTTGTTTTATGGGGAGTGGGGGGGTCCCTCAGCGGGGAG. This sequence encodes CSVVLWGVGGSLSGE. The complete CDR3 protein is CSVVLWGVGGSLSGELFF.